Below, 32 T cell receptor beta chains from the same sample are listed, as sequenced in a study of blood T cell repertoires in COVID-19. Here immunoSEQ multiplex PCR was the method, and the copy in TCRdb shows in-frame clones only, minus some. Of about 330,000 clones in the sample, about nine tenths were seen once. Sequencing was carried out using peripheral blood. Receptor source: a man in his thirties or forties with COVID-19, enrolled during active disease.

V gene TRBV5-5 combines with J gene TRBJ1-3, with 12 bases lining up with TRBD1. Germline V gene data show CDR1 as SGHKS and CDR2 as YYEKEE (reference sequence). The length of the CDR3 is 18 residues. Trimming cost V 3 bases and J 3 bases; bases outside gene matches: 10. The CDR3 nucleotides are TGTGCCAGCAGCTCGTGGGGGACAGGGGGCAGTGATGGAAACACCATATATTTT. Its protein is CASSSWGTGGSDGNTIYF.

The chain couples TRBV2 to TRBJ2-1, with TRBD2 matching 9 bases. Per germline, CDR1 SNHLY and CDR2 FYNNEI. The CDR3 consists of 17 residues. Trimming cost V 3 bases and J 3 bases; bases outside gene matches: 9. The CDR3 DNA is TGTGCCAGCAGTGAGGGAGGACTAGCGAGATACTACAATGAGCAGTTCTTC. It is translated as CASSEGGLARYYNEQFF.

The genes are TRBV5-1 and TRBJ2-5; D gene unclear. CDR1 is SGHRS, CDR2 YFSETQ, per germline. This CDR3 region has 13 residues. Trimming took 6 bases from V and 3 from J, leaving 12 bases between them. The CDR3 coding sequence is TGCGCCAGCACCTCTGGCAGGAAAGAGACCCAGTACTTC. Protein: CASTSGRKETQYF.

The chain links TRBV5-6 to TRBJ1-1; weak D call: TRBD1 (6 bases). Germline values: CDR1 SGHDT, CDR2 YYEEEE. The CDR3 runs 17 residues. V shed 1 base and J shed 0 bases, with 16 bases lying between them. The CDR3, as DNA: TGTGCCAGCAGCTTGTCAGGGGTCAACCCAATGAACACTGAAGCTTTCTTT. This gives the protein CASSLSGVNPMNTEAFF.

This chain links TRBV27 with TRBJ2-1; D is perhaps TRBD2 (5 bases). The CDR3 runs to 13 residues. Germline loops: CDR1 MNHEY, CDR2 SMNVEV (reference sequence). The V and J ends lost 4 bases and 15 bases respectively, with 19 bases between them. The CDR3 loop is CASSSPGSAFWFF. The CDR3 DNA sequence: TGTGCCAGCAGTTCCCCGGGTAGCGCGTTTTGGTTCTTC.

The chain is built from TRBV7-9 and TRBJ1-1, with TRBD1 matching 9 bases. CDR3 size: 16 residues. The junction had 10 bases not matched to a gene; V was cut back by 0 bases and J by 8 bases. Per germline, CDR1 SEHNR and CDR2 FQNEAQ (reference sequence). The CDR3 nucleotides read TGTGCCAGCAGCTTAGCCGGGACAGGGTTTCTCCCAGAAGCTTTCTTT. It codes for CASSLAGTGFLPEAFF.

The chain carries TRBV11-1 and TRBJ2-2, with D unresolved. The V end was cut by 4 bases, the J end by 7 bases, with 7 bases between. The V gene's germline CDR1 is SGHAT and CDR2 FQDESV (reference sequence). This CDR3 has 12 residues. The CDR3 DNA follows: TGTGCCAGCAGCTGGTCGGTCGGGGAGCTGTTTTTT. As protein: CASSWSVGELFF.

Here the CDR3 reads CASIVGPAYGYTF. DNA of the CDR3: TGTGCCAGCATTGTGGGGCCGGCCTATGGCTACACCTTC. The rearrangement uses TRBV7-2 and TRBJ1-2; the D gene is possibly TRBD1 (5 bases). Germline values: CDR1 SGHTA, CDR2 FQGNSA. Trimming stripped 7 bases from V and 4 bases from J, with 13 bases between. The CDR3 is 13 amino acids.

This sequence joins TRBV10-3 and TRBJ1-1; 9 nucleotides match TRBD1. Per germline, CDR1 ENHRY and CDR2 SYGVKD. V was clipped by 5 bases and J by 7 bases; unmatched bases: 8. The CDR3 is made up of 14 amino acids. CDR3 nucleotide sequence: TGTGCCATCAGTCCGATACAGGGGGCGCGTGAAGCTTTCTTT. It specifies CAISPIQGAREAFF.

This clone was detected a few times. This chain joins TRBV7-2 and TRBJ2-7; 14 positions agree with TRBD2. Unmatched junction bases numbered 7, after V lost 0 bases and J lost 0 bases. The CDR3 has 19 residues. Germline V gene data show CDR1 as SGHTA and CDR2 as FQGNSA. The CDR3 DNA reads as TGTGCCAGCAGCTTAGCCACCCGACTAGCGGGGGGGCACTCCTACGAGCAGTACTTC. Translated: CASSLATRLAGGHSYEQYF.

This clone was found once. J is TRBJ1-2 and V is TRBV7-2; TRBD1 matches at 9 bases. V dropped 5 bases and J dropped 8; count of bases not matched to a gene: 18. Germline V gene sequence: CDR1 SGHTA, CDR2 FQGNSA. The CDR3 has 17 residues. The CDR3 spells CASSPGQGYGLQIGYTF. The CDR3 coding sequence is TGTGCCAGCAGCCCGGGACAGGGTTATGGTCTTCAAATCGGCTACACCTTC.

The DNA of the CDR3 is TGTGCCAGCAGCTTAACTGTAGCGGATATCTCCTACAATGAGCAGTTCTTC. This sequence encodes CASSLTVADISYNEQFF. This sequence joins TRBV7-3 and TRBJ2-1, with D maybe TRBD2 (6 bases). V was trimmed by 0 bases and J by 0 bases, leaving 12 bases between them. The CDR3 is 17 amino acids. Germline V lookup: CDR1 SGHTA, CDR2 FQGTGA.

The gene calls are TRBV7-2 and TRBJ2-3; 8 nucleotides line up with TRBD2. Germline CDR1 SGHTA, CDR2 FQGNSA. Germline trimming cut 4 bases from V and 0 bases from J; bases unmatched to any gene: 3. This CDR3 is built from 15 residues. CDR3 loop: CASSWSSGSTDTQYF. DNA of the CDR3: TGTGCCAGCAGCTGGTCTAGCGGGAGCACAGATACGCAGTATTTT.

The chain uses TRBV4-2 and TRBJ1-1; the D is unclear. Germline V gene sequence: CDR1 LGHNA, CDR2 YNFKEQ. V gave up 4 bases and J gave up 0 bases, with 12 bases separating them. This CDR3 comprises 15 residues. DNA of the CDR3: TGTGCCAGCAGCCGAGGAGGTAATGTGAACACTGAAGCTTTCTTT. Residues: CASSRGGNVNTEAFF.

A few counts support this clone. The chain has TRBV6-2 or TRBV6-3 and TRBJ1-2; D possibly corresponds to TRBD1 (5 bases). Germline V lookup: CDR1 MNHEY, CDR2 SVGEGT. Trimming removed 2 bases at V and 5 bases at J, with 12 bases between. The CDR3 covers 14 residues. The CDR3 DNA follows: TGTGCCAGCAGTTACGACGGGCAGGGATATGGCTACACCTTC. Translated: CASSYDGQGYGYTF.

This chain connects TRBV6-5 to TRBJ1-1; TRBD1 matches at 10 bases. Germline loops: CDR1 MNHEY, CDR2 SVGAGI. The junction had 6 bases not matched to a gene; V was cut back by 4 bases and J by 1 base. The length of the CDR3 is 16 residues. CDR3 protein: CASSSWTGGRNTEAFF. CDR3 bases: TGTGCCAGCAGTTCTTGGACAGGGGGGAGGAACACTGAAGCTTTCTTT.

The chain is built from TRBV24-1 and TRBJ2-3; 12 positions agree with TRBD1. The germline gives CDR1 KGHDR, CDR2 SFDVKD. The CDR3 runs 15 residues. V dropped 2 bases and J dropped 6; count of bases not matched to a gene: 2. The CDR3 sequence is CATSDYGTGGDTQYF. The DNA of the CDR3 is TGTGCCACCAGTGATTACGGGACAGGGGGCGATACGCAGTATTTT.

The chain uses TRBV27 and TRBJ2-7; possible D gene TRBD1, 5 bases. Germline CDR1 and CDR2: MNHEY and SMNVEV (reference sequence). CDR3 length equals 13 residues. V lost 6 bases, J lost 4 bases, and 13 bases lay in between. CDR3 bases: TGTGCCAGCAGCCAGACAGTCAAGTACGAGCAGTACTTC. Protein: CASSQTVKYEQYF.

The rearrangement links TRBV25-1 to TRBJ1-3; weak D call: TRBD1 (5 bases). Germline V gene sequence: CDR1 MGHDK, CDR2 SYGVNS. Trimming pared 5 bases from V and 4 bases from J, leaving 15 bases between. The CDR3 loop spans 15 amino acids. The CDR3 bases are TGTGCCAGCAGTCACCCCGGGGGACTAGGAAACACCATATATTTT. Translating it yields CASSHPGGLGNTIYF.

The V gene is TRBV7-9, the J gene TRBJ1-2; 8 nucleotides match TRBD1. With 7 bases clipped from V and 5 bases from J, the junction kept 18 bases outside the gene matches. The germline V gene has CDR1 SEHNR and CDR2 FQNEAQ (reference sequence). The CDR3 is 17 residues long. The CDR3 DNA reads as TGTGCCAGCACCCTTGGGCGGCAGGGGGCTATGTCATATGGCTACACCTTC. Translation gives CASTLGRQGAMSYGYTF.

The chain links TRBV11-2 to TRBJ1-2; 8 nucleotides align to TRBD1. V lost 4 bases to trimming and J lost 4 bases; unmatched junction nucleotides: 17. The CDR3 consists of 18 residues. CDR1 and CDR2 (germline): SGHAT, FQNNGV. CDR3 nucleotide sequence: TGTGCCAGCAGCTCAACGGATCCCGGACAGGGATCGGGCTATGGCTACACCTTC. Amino acid sequence: CASSSTDPGQGSGYGYTF.

This clone was seen once. CDR3 residues: CASSALAGFYNEQFF. The DNA for the CDR3 is TGTGCCAGCAGCGCACTAGCGGGGTTTTACAATGAGCAGTTCTTC. The V call is TRBV5-6, the J call TRBJ2-1; 10 bases fit TRBD2. The CDR3 consists of 15 residues. The V gene end was trimmed by 4 bases and the J gene end by 4 bases; junction bases not matched to a gene: 5. Germline CDR1 SGHDT, CDR2 YYEEEE. The variable domain in full, with the rest retrieved from reference TRBV5-6 and TRBJ2-1, is DAGVTQSPTHLIKTRGQQVTLRCSPKSGHDTVSWYQQALGQGPQFIFQYYEEEERQRGNFPDRFSGHQFPNYSSELNVNALLLGDSALYLCASSALAGFYNEQFFGPGTRLTVL.

The V call is TRBV3-1 (or the pseudogene TRBV3-2), the J call TRBJ1-3; D remains unclear. V lost 4 bases, J lost 0 bases, and 10 bases lay in between. CDR3 length: 15 amino acids. Germline assignment: CDR1 LGHDT and CDR2 YNNKEL (reference sequence). The CDR3 loop is CASSPTRYSGNTIYF. CDR3 nucleotide sequence: TGTGCCAGCAGCCCAACACGATACTCTGGAAACACCATATATTTT.

The chain carries TRBV19 and TRBJ1-5; the match to TRBD1 covers 7 bases. Losses at the gene ends were 5 bases for V and 0 bases for J; bases not matched to a gene: 10. The CDR3 contains 17 residues. Germline CDR1 LNHDA, CDR2 SQIVND (reference sequence). The CDR3 DNA is TGTGCCAGTAGTCCTCCCCCGGGACAGCTTAGCAATCAGCCCCAGCATTTT. Translation: CASSPPPGQLSNQPQHF.

This clone was observed a few times. The chain uses TRBV4-3 and TRBJ1-4; TRBD1 might be the D (6 bases). Germline lookup yields CDR1 LGHNA and CDR2 YSLEER. This CDR3 contains 16 residues. The germline V and J ends were trimmed by 0 bases and 6 bases, with 14 bases remaining between them. The CDR3 here is CASSQDRRGGDEKLFF. CDR3 DNA sequence: TGCGCCAGCAGCCAAGATCGGAGAGGGGGGGATGAAAAACTGTTTTTT.

The V and J genes are TRBV28 and TRBJ1-2; D gene uncertain. The CDR3 length is 14 residues. V lost 6 bases and J 4 bases, leaving 15 bases between the germline ends. Looked up from germline, CDR1 is MDHEN and CDR2 is SYDVKM. CDR3 residues: CASSPPLGSYGYTF. The DNA for the CDR3 is TGTGCCAGCAGCCCCCCGCTGGGCAGCTATGGCTACACCTTC.

This chain links TRBV2 with TRBJ2-6, with no clear D. The V and J ends lost 8 bases and 1 base respectively, with 12 bases between them. This CDR3 region has 15 residues. CDR1 is SNHLY, CDR2 FYNNEI, per germline. The CDR3 DNA sequence: TGTGCCAGCCTACTATTCGGATCTGGGGCCAACGTCCTGACTTTC. Protein: CASLLFGSGANVLTF.

This clone was seen only once. V gene TRBV7-9 combines with J gene TRBJ1-4; a possible D gene is TRBD1 (5 bases). V was clipped by 3 bases and J by 6 bases, with 11 bases between them. In germline, CDR1 is SEHNR, CDR2 FQNEAQ (reference sequence). The length of the CDR3 is 14 residues. Here the CDR3 DNA reads TGTGCCAGCAGCTTGGATAACAGGCATGAAAAACTGTTTTTT. The encoded protein is CASSLDNRHEKLFF.

The rearrangement uses TRBV19 and TRBJ1-2; D uncertain. Germline V lookup: CDR1 LNHDA, CDR2 SQIVND (reference sequence). Trimming shortened V by 0 bases and J by 0 bases, and 5 bases separated the two germline ends. The CDR3 extends over 14 amino acids. CDR3 DNA sequence: TGTGCCAGTAGTATAGACTCAGCTAACTATGGCTACACCTTC. It translates to CASSIDSANYGYTF.

The chain carries TRBV27 and TRBJ1-2; D possibly corresponds to TRBD1 (5 bases). The germline V and J ends were trimmed by 5 bases and 5 bases, with 15 bases remaining between them. Per the germline V gene, CDR1 is MNHEY and CDR2 is SMNVEV (reference sequence). This CDR3 contains 14 residues. This chain's CDR3 is CASSQNPTGYGYTF. The CDR3 DNA follows: TGTGCCAGCAGTCAGAACCCCACAGGTTATGGCTACACCTTC.

The gene calls are TRBV12-5 and TRBJ1-1; 8 bases fit TRBD1. Germline assignment: CDR1 LGHNT and CDR2 FRNRAP. V lost 0 bases to trimming and J lost 6 bases; unmatched junction nucleotides: 6. This CDR3 region has 15 residues. CDR3 residues: CASGLVAGGRAEAFF. Written as DNA, the CDR3 is TGTGCTAGTGGTTTGGTAGCAGGGGGCAGGGCTGAAGCTTTCTTT.

This clone was seen just once. This rearrangement joins TRBV6-2 or TRBV6-3 to TRBJ1-1, with 9 positions matching TRBD1. J lost 0 bases, V lost 4 bases, and 9 bases had no gene match. The CDR3 extends over 17 amino acids. Germline CDR1 MNHEY, CDR2 SVGEGT. The CDR3 sequence is CASSWPGQGIMNTEAFF. The CDR3, as DNA: TGTGCCAGCAGTTGGCCGGGACAGGGTATCATGAACACTGAAGCTTTCTTT.